Following are 17 T cell receptor beta chains from one sample sequenced in a study of Ad26.COV2.S vaccination and SARS-CoV-2 variants. Noted treatment: some 20 received Ad26.COV2.S at low or high dose, single or two shots; roughly five received placebo; per-sample allocation not given. At day 63 after the first vaccine or placebo injection, samples were drawn. Sequenced by immunoSEQ multiplex PCR; TCRdb stores in-frame clones only, minus some. The table records hundreds of thousands of clones, about 89% of them present only once. This sample comprised peripheral blood, obtained in a trial of Ad26.COV2.S vaccine versus placebo. These receptors were collected from a person aged 18-60 years who received the Ad26.COV2.S COVID-19 vaccine or a placebo.

J is TRBJ2-7 and V is TRBV3-1 (or the pseudogene TRBV3-2); 11 bases agree with TRBD2. CDR1 and CDR2 (germline): LGHDT, YNNKEL (reference sequence). V was pared by 1 base and J by 7 bases, with 6 bases of the junction left unmatched. CDR3 length equals 15 residues. This CDR3 reads CASSQGISGRGEQYF. The CDR3 coding sequence is TGTGCCAGCAGCCAAGGGATTAGCGGGAGGGGAGAGCAGTACTTC.

This clone came up once. The V gene is TRBV9, the J gene TRBJ2-5; D unclear. Germline CDR1 SGDLS, CDR2 YYNGEE. V was cut by 2 bases and J by 4 bases, with 15 bases left in between. The CDR3 is made up of 15 amino acids. The CDR3 protein is CASSVDVWEGETQYF. CDR3 nucleotides: TGTGCCAGCAGCGTCGACGTGTGGGAAGGAGAGACCCAGTACTTC. The full variable domain, rest sourced from reference TRBV9 and TRBJ2-5, is DSGVTQTPKHLITATGQRVTLRCSPRSGDLSVYWYQQSLDQGLQFLIQYYNGEERAKGNILERFSAQQFPDLHSELNLSSLELGDSALYFCASSVDVWEGETQYFGPGTRLLVL.

The chain has TRBV12-3 or TRBV12-4 and TRBJ1-1, with D possibly TRBD1 on 6 matching bases. This CDR3 comprises 12 residues. Trimming pared 5 bases from V and 10 bases from J, leaving 14 bases between. CDR3 region: CASSPHRAGAFF. The DNA for the CDR3 is TGTGCCAGCAGTCCCCACAGGGCAGGAGCTTTCTTT.

This chain joins TRBV25-1 and TRBJ2-1; 11 positions match TRBD2. V shed 0 bases and J 3 bases; nucleotides not matched to a gene: 7. This CDR3 comprises 18 residues. Germline CDR1 and CDR2: MGHDK and SYGVNS. The CDR3 here is CASSEYFTSGRNYNEQFF. The CDR3 DNA follows: TGTGCCAGCAGTGAATATTTTACTAGCGGGAGAAACTACAATGAGCAGTTCTTC.

The chain employs TRBV27 and TRBJ2-4; D is perhaps TRBD1 or TRBD2 (6 bases each). Trimming shortened V by 2 bases and J by 4 bases, and 12 bases separated the two germline ends. The CDR3 sequence is 15 residues long. The V gene's germline CDR1 is MNHEY and CDR2 SMNVEV (reference sequence). CDR3 protein: CASSLIGGSKNIQYF. In DNA, the CDR3 is TGTGCCAGCAGTTTAATAGGGGGGTCGAAAAACATTCAGTACTTC.

This sequence joins TRBV29-1 and TRBJ2-7; D gene unclear. V was cut by 4 bases and J by 2 bases, with 15 bases left in between. This CDR3 spans 14 amino acids. The germline CDR1 and CDR2 sequences are SQVTM and ANQGSEA. CDR3 residues: CSVVPGELPYEQYF. As DNA, the CDR3 is TGCAGCGTTGTTCCAGGAGAGCTCCCCTACGAGCAGTACTTC.

Regarding this clone: Different DNA sequences within this sample yield the same CDR3. The rearrangement uses TRBV20-1 and TRBJ1-2; D possibly corresponds to TRBD1 (6 bases). CDR1 is DFQATT and CDR2 is SNEGSKA in the germline V gene (reference sequence). Trimming cost V 5 bases and J 4 bases, with 8 bases left between them. There are 11 residues in the CDR3. CDR3 loop: CSAGGGYGYTF. The CDR3 nucleotides are TGCAGTGCTGGAGGGGGCTATGGCTACACCTTC.

V usage is TRBV6-5 and J usage is TRBJ1-5; TRBD1 is a possible D gene (5 bases). With 11 bases removed from V and 3 bases from J, the gap between germline ends came to 14 bases. The germline CDR1 and CDR2 sequences are MNHEY and SVGAGI. The CDR3 covers 13 residues. In DNA, the CDR3 is TGTGCCGCCCAGGGAGGGATCAATCAGCCCCAGCATTTT. This codes for CAAQGGINQPQHF.

This clone was picked up one time. This chain uses TRBV6-1 with TRBJ1-2; 9 bases line up with TRBD1. The CDR3 loop spans 15 amino acids. The V and J ends lost 1 base and 1 base, in that order; junction bases with no gene match: 1. Germline V gives CDR1 MNHNS, CDR2 SASEGT. CDR3 sequence (DNA): TGTGCCAGCAGTGAAGGGACAGGGGTTAACTATGGCTACACCTTC. Its translation: CASSEGTGVNYGYTF.

The DNA for the CDR3 is TGTGCCAGCAGCGTAGTTTCGGGACAGGGCCACAATGAGCAGTTCTTC. Its protein product is CASSVVSGQGHNEQFF. The chain is built from TRBV9 and TRBJ2-1; 9 bases are a match to TRBD1. With V trimmed by 0 bases and J by 5 bases, 6 bases remained unmatched. The CDR3 contains 16 residues. Germline-derived CDR1 and CDR2 are SGDLS and YYNGEE.

V usage is TRBV4-3 and J usage is TRBJ2-7; 9 bases map to TRBD1. Germline V gene sequence: CDR1 LGHNA, CDR2 YSLEER. Losses at the gene ends were 4 bases for V and 5 bases for J; bases not matched to a gene: 9. There are 15 residues in the CDR3. The CDR3 sequence: CASSPTGTGSHEQYF. DNA for the CDR3: TGCGCCAGCAGCCCGACAGGGACAGGGTCCCACGAGCAGTACTTC.

This chain links TRBV6-5 with TRBJ2-5; D gene uncertain. V lost 2 bases to trimming and J lost 0 bases, with 13 bases between them. The CDR3 has 16 residues. CDR1 and CDR2 (germline): MNHEY, SVGAGI. The CDR3 reads CASSYLWSTNQETQYF. CDR3 nucleotides: TGTGCCAGCAGTTACCTGTGGAGTACTAACCAAGAGACCCAGTACTTC.

CDR3 in DNA: TGCAGCGTCTGGACAGTTGCTGGCTACACCTTC. This translates into CSVWTVAGYTF. This sequence joins TRBV29-1 and TRBJ1-2; tentatively, D is TRBD1 (6 bases). Per germline, CDR1 SQVTM and CDR2 ANQGSEA. The CDR3 sequence is 11 residues long. The V end lost 6 bases, the J end lost 7 bases, and 12 bases lay between the germline ends.

The chain couples TRBV29-1 to TRBJ1-2; the D gene is possibly TRBD1 (6 bases). Trimming cost V 6 bases and J 4 bases, with 24 bases left between them. This CDR3 is 16 amino acids long. From germline, CDR1 is SQVTM and CDR2 ANQGSEA. CDR3 nucleotide sequence: TGCAGCGTCCGCCTAAGTGGGGGGGCGCCTGGCTATGGCTACACCTTC. Amino acids: CSVRLSGGAPGYGYTF. The full variable domain, its missing parts supplied by reference TRBV29-1 and TRBJ1-2, is SAVISQKPSRDICQRGTSLTIQCQVDSQVTMMFWYRQQPGQSLTLIATANQGSEATYESGFVIDKFPISRPNLTFSTLTVSNMSPEDSSIYLCSVRLSGGAPGYGYTFGSGTRLTVV.

This chain links TRBV7-2 with TRBJ2-1; tentatively, D is TRBD2 (7 bases). Trimming stripped 0 bases from V and 6 bases from J, with 12 bases between. CDR1 SGHTA and CDR2 FQGNSA come from the germline V gene. This CDR3 has 15 amino acids. The CDR3 spells CASSLAGGLSNEQFF. The CDR3 DNA reads as TGTGCCAGCAGCTTAGCCGGGGGGCTCTCCAATGAGCAGTTCTTC.

V gene TRBV7-9 combines with J gene TRBJ2-5, with TRBD2 identical over 8 bases. The CDR3 extends over 16 amino acids. The ends lost 0 bases at V and 3 bases at J; junction bases unmatched: 6. The germline gives CDR1 SEHNR, CDR2 FQNEAQ (reference sequence). This CDR3 is CASSLASGLVEETQYF. DNA of the CDR3: TGTGCCAGCAGCTTAGCCTCGGGACTAGTGGAAGAGACCCAGTACTTC.

The chain is built from TRBV20-1 and TRBJ2-4; 8 bases fit TRBD1. The CDR3 is 11 amino acids. J lost 9 bases, V lost 6 bases, and 4 bases had no gene match. The germline CDR1 and CDR2 sequences are DFQATT and SNEGSKA (reference sequence). CDR3 amino acids: CSAIQGGIQYF. In DNA form, the CDR3 reads TGCAGTGCAATACAGGGGGGCATTCAGTACTTC.